The rows below give T cell receptor beta chains drawn from one sample of a study of Graves' ophthalmopathy and Graves' hyperthyroidism. Each CDR3 protein is one row after TCRdb ran MiXCR on the multiplex PCR reads. The sample holds some 390,000 distinct CDR3 sequences, around 16% seen once. Sequencing was done on a sample of peripheral blood. The receptor source for this set is a woman under 30 with Graves' ophthalmopathy. CDR3s include the opening cysteine and the closing phenylalanine or tryptophan. D genes are given only for firm matches. Size is omitted from some rows. Given values are once, few, many or a class for expanded clones.

size: many; V: TRBV9; D: TRBD2; J: TRBJ2-2; DNA: TGTGCCAGCAGCGGGAGAGGAATAGCGGGGAGATTACCGGGGGAGCTGTTTTTT; CDR3: CASSGRGIAGRLPGELFF
size: many; V: TRBV6-5; D: TRBD1; J: TRBJ2-7; DNA: TGTGCCAGCAGTTACGGGACAGCAGGGGCCTACGAGCAGTACTTC; CDR3: CASSYGTAGAYEQYF
size: many; V: TRBV12-3/TRBV12-4; D: .; J: TRBJ2-7; DNA: TGTGCCAGCAGTCTCCGACAGGCAGGATCCTACGAGCAGTACTTC; CDR3: CASSLRQAGSYEQYF
size: many; V: TRBV6-5; D: TRBD1; J: TRBJ1-1; DNA: TGTGCCAGCAGTTACTCGAGGTCCGGGACAGGCGTCACTGAAGCTTTCTTT; CDR3: CASSYSRSGTGVTEAFF
size: many; V: TRBV7-2; D: .; J: TRBJ1-5; DNA: TGTGCCAGCGCTAGAGGCCCCTATAGCAATCAGCCCCAGCATTTT; CDR3: CASARGPYSNQPQHF
size: many; V: TRBV2; D: TRBD2; J: TRBJ2-5; DNA: TGTGCCAGCCTCCACGGGAGGGGGAAACAAGAGACCCAGTACTTC; CDR3: CASLHGRGKQETQYF
size: many; V: TRBV28; D: .; J: TRBJ1-2; DNA: TGTGCCAGCAGTTTAGGCGACGGAGGCTACACCTTC; CDR3: CASSLGDGGYTF
size: .; V: TRBV2; D: .; J: TRBJ2-7; DNA: TGTGCCAGCAGTAAAGGGCCGTACTACGAGCAGTACTTC; CDR3: CASSKGPYYEQYF
size: many; V: TRBV7-2; D: .; J: TRBJ1-3; DNA: TGTGCCAGCAGCCCAGGCGGGGGTCCTGGAAACACCATATATTTT; CDR3: CASSPGGGPGNTIYF
size: .; V: TRBV6-1; D: TRBD1; J: TRBJ1-1; DNA: TGTGCCAGCAAGATAGGGACAGGACTTATGAACACTGAAGCTTTCTTT; CDR3: CASKIGTGLMNTEAFF
size: many; V: TRBV7-2; D: .; J: TRBJ2-7; DNA: TGTGCCAGCAGCTTAGTAACCGGTACAGGGTACGAGCAGTACTTC; CDR3: CASSLVTGTGYEQYF
size: few; V: TRBV24-1; D: .; J: TRBJ1-2; DNA: TGTGCCACCAGTGATTCGTTAGGAGGTCCTAACTATGGCTACACCTTC; CDR3: CATSDSLGGPNYGYTF
size: many; V: TRBV6-1; D: .; J: TRBJ1-3; DNA: TGTGCCAGCAAGAGCCAGCGACTATATTTT; CDR3: CASKSQRLYF